The rows below give T cell receptor beta chains drawn from one sample of a study of blood T cells in healthy people across ages. Using its own MiXCR run on the 5' RACE reads, TCRdb lists one record per CDR3 protein. The table records 700,000 to 800,000 distinct CDR3 sequences, about 40% of them present only once. Sequenced: blood. These receptors originate from a woman aged 60-70 years in good health. Both conserved end residues are part of each CDR3. Fields, in order: J gene, V gene, CDR3 protein.

>TRBJ2-1|TRBV19
CASSIPGTTYNEQFF
>TRBJ2-1|TRBV5-5
CASSLELDRAYNEQFF
>TRBJ2-1|TRBV20-1
CSAREATDSGEQFF
>TRBJ2-7|TRBV12-3/TRBV12-4
CASRLGTGGHEQYF
>TRBJ2-5|TRBV6-1
CASSEAQRERETQYF
>TRBJ1-5|TRBV10-3
CATGGTGNQPQHF
>TRBJ2-5|TRBV10-3
CASKQQDQETQYF
>TRBJ2-5|TRBV20-1
CSGVRETQYF
>TRBJ2-7|TRBV28
CASSPSRGVFYEQYF
>TRBJ2-1|TRBV10-3
CAISESLAGAASYNEQFF
>TRBJ1-1|TRBV7-2
CASSPYSGTMNTEAFF
>TRBJ2-1|TRBV5-1
CASSLGGLGSDEQFF
>TRBJ1-5|TRBV2
CASSQGDQPQHF
>TRBJ2-5|TRBV20-1
CSARVPGTTAETQYF
>TRBJ2-2|TRBV11-1
CAIQDSRDMFGELFF
>TRBJ2-2|TRBV10-1
CASSRDGNTGELFF
>TRBJ2-5|TRBV20-1
CSAAIRGYQETQYF
>TRBJ2-2|TRBV14
CASSPVRITGELFF
>TRBJ2-5|TRBV3-1
CASSHNVPGQQETQYF
>TRBJ2-1|TRBV29-1
CSVKRSPAWDEQFF
>TRBJ1-2|TRBV4-3
CASSPAHLGYGYTF
>TRBJ2-3|TRBV9
CASSVVGLVTDTQYF
>TRBJ2-5|TRBV5-6
CASSQGQTGETQYF